The rows below give T cell receptor beta chains drawn from one sample of a study of cytomegalovirus exposure and HLA in healthy donors. TCRdb keeps only in-frame clones here, not all; method: immunoSEQ multiplex PCR. In the table there are a few hundred thousand clones, 85% to 90% of which are singletons. What was sequenced was PBMCs. These receptors were collected from a woman in her late teens or twenties in good health and CMV-seronegative. Both conserved end residues are part of each CDR3. A D gene is named only where the DNA matches it firmly. Some rows have no size entry. The others give once, few or many, or a class for an expanded clone.

j_gene: TRBJ1-6
abundance: NA
d_gene: NA
v_gene: TRBV4-3
len: 16
CDR3aa: CASSQVSSSYNSPLHF
CDR3nt: TGCGCCAGCAGCCAAGTTAGCAGCTCCTATAATTCACCCCTCCACTTT

j_gene: TRBJ1-5
abundance: NA
d_gene: NA
v_gene: TRBV7-9
len: 14
CDR3aa: CASSSNREDQPQHF
CDR3nt: TGTGCCAGCAGCTCAAACAGGGAAGATCAGCCCCAGCATTTT

j_gene: TRBJ2-2
abundance: NA
d_gene: TRBD1
v_gene: TRBV7-3
len: 15
CDR3aa: CASSLTGGNTGELFF
CDR3nt: TGTGCCAGCAGCTTGACAGGGGGCAACACCGGGGAGCTGTTTTTT

j_gene: TRBJ1-5
abundance: NA
d_gene: TRBD1
v_gene: TRBV19
len: 17
CDR3aa: CASSPWTGGAGNQPQHF
CDR3nt: TGTGCCAGTAGTCCCTGGACAGGGGGCGCAGGCAATCAGCCCCAGCATTTT

j_gene: TRBJ2-1
abundance: NA
d_gene: NA
v_gene: TRBV28
len: 13
CDR3aa: CASSLAGSNEQFF
CDR3nt: TGTGCCAGCAGTTTGGCGGGGTCTAATGAGCAGTTCTTC

j_gene: TRBJ1-1
abundance: NA
d_gene: TRBD1
v_gene: TRBV29-1
len: 15
CDR3aa: CSVEPWTGGNTEAFF
CDR3nt: TGCAGCGTTGAGCCCTGGACAGGGGGTAACACTGAAGCTTTCTTT

j_gene: TRBJ1-1
abundance: NA
d_gene: TRBD1
v_gene: TRBV11-2
len: 13
CDR3aa: CASRLQGDLEAFF
CDR3nt: TGTGCCAGCAGACTCCAGGGGGACCTGGAGGCTTTCTTT

j_gene: TRBJ1-3
abundance: NA
d_gene: NA
v_gene: TRBV4-3
len: 17
CDR3aa: CASSQDPAGWEGNTIYF
CDR3nt: TGCGCCAGCAGCCAAGATCCGGCAGGGTGGGAAGGAAACACCATATATTTT

j_gene: TRBJ2-1
abundance: few
d_gene: TRBD2
v_gene: TRBV10-1
len: 13
CDR3aa: CASSRAGDNEQFF
CDR3nt: TGCGCCAGCTCTCGGGCGGGGGACAATGAGCAGTTCTTC

j_gene: TRBJ2-7
abundance: NA
d_gene: NA
v_gene: TRBV7-9
len: 9
CDR3aa: CASSADGDF
CDR3nt: TGTGCCAGCAGCGCCGACGGAGACTTC

j_gene: TRBJ1-2
abundance: few
d_gene: NA
v_gene: TRBV11-2
len: 13
CDR3aa: CASSLSGVRGYTF
CDR3nt: TGTGCCAGCAGCTTATCTGGAGTCCGAGGCTACACCTTC

j_gene: TRBJ1-1
abundance: NA
d_gene: TRBD1
v_gene: TRBV28
len: 16
CDR3aa: CASSPRQGAWNTEAFF
CDR3nt: TGTGCCAGCAGTCCTAGACAGGGGGCATGGAACACTGAAGCTTTCTTT

j_gene: TRBJ1-5
abundance: NA
d_gene: NA
v_gene: TRBV4-3
len: 15
CDR3aa: CASSQGPAPGEPQHF
CDR3nt: TGCGCCAGCAGCCAAGGGCCGGCTCCGGGAGAGCCCCAGCATTTT

j_gene: TRBJ2-7
abundance: NA
d_gene: TRBD2
v_gene: TRBV9
len: 16
CDR3aa: CASSGLSGGNSYEQYF
CDR3nt: TGTGCCAGCAGCGGCCTTAGCGGGGGGAACTCCTACGAGCAGTACTTC

j_gene: TRBJ1-4
abundance: NA
d_gene: TRBD1
v_gene: TRBV11-1
len: 15
CDR3aa: CASSGTVGTNEKLFF
CDR3nt: TGTGCCAGCAGCGGGACAGTGGGGACTAATGAAAAACTGTTTTTT

j_gene: TRBJ2-3
abundance: NA
d_gene: TRBD2
v_gene: TRBV9
len: 14
CDR3aa: CASSVGERGDTQYF
CDR3nt: TGTGCCAGCAGCGTAGGGGAGCGGGGAGATACGCAGTATTTT

j_gene: TRBJ1-2
abundance: few
d_gene: TRBD1
v_gene: TRBV7-9
len: 13
CDR3aa: CASSLSGGDGYTF
CDR3nt: TGTGCCAGCAGCTTATCAGGGGGTGATGGCTACACCTTC

j_gene: TRBJ1-3
abundance: NA
d_gene: NA
v_gene: TRBV4-1
len: 17
CDR3aa: CASSQEGVGVSGNTIYF
CDR3nt: TGCGCCAGCAGCCAAGAAGGAGTCGGGGTGTCTGGAAACACCATATATTTT

j_gene: TRBJ1-2
abundance: NA
d_gene: NA
v_gene: TRBV10-3
len: 14
CDR3aa: CAIRDRWEPYGYTF
CDR3nt: TGTGCCATCAGGGACAGATGGGAGCCCTATGGCTACACCTTC

j_gene: TRBJ2-7
abundance: NA
d_gene: TRBD1
v_gene: TRBV9
len: 14
CDR3aa: CASSPRDRVLEQYF
CDR3nt: TGTGCCAGCAGCCCACGGGACAGGGTTCTCGAGCAGTACTTC

j_gene: TRBJ2-7
abundance: NA
d_gene: NA
v_gene: TRBV7-9
len: 15
CDR3aa: CASSLVAQGSYEQYF
CDR3nt: TGTGCCAGCAGCTTAGTAGCTCAGGGGTCCTACGAGCAGTACTTC

j_gene: TRBJ1-1
abundance: NA
d_gene: NA
v_gene: TRBV19
len: 15
CDR3aa: CASSIIQGYNTEAFF
CDR3nt: TGTGCCAGTAGTATCATACAGGGATACAACACTGAAGCTTTCTTT

j_gene: TRBJ2-1
abundance: NA
d_gene: TRBD2
v_gene: TRBV28
len: 16
CDR3aa: CASSPSGRGLYNEQFF
CDR3nt: TGTGCCAGCAGCCCGTCGGGGCGGGGGTTATACAATGAGCAGTTCTTC

j_gene: TRBJ2-1
abundance: NA
d_gene: NA
v_gene: TRBV29-1
len: 16
CDR3aa: CSVLLLARGPGNEQFF
CDR3nt: TGCAGCGTTCTGTTGCTGGCCAGAGGGCCGGGCAATGAGCAGTTCTTC

j_gene: TRBJ2-3
abundance: NA
d_gene: NA
v_gene: TRBV5-1
len: 14
CDR3aa: CASSRIPGTDTQYF
CDR3nt: TGCGCCAGCAGCCGAATCCCAGGGACAGATACGCAGTATTTT

j_gene: TRBJ1-5
abundance: few
d_gene: NA
v_gene: TRBV19
len: 14
CDR3aa: CASSTPQYNQPQHF
CDR3nt: TGTGCCAGTAGTACCCCGCAGTACAATCAGCCCCAGCATTTT

j_gene: TRBJ1-1
abundance: once
d_gene: TRBD1
v_gene: TRBV29-1
len: 13
CDR3aa: CSVEDREGTEAFF
CDR3nt: TGCAGCGTCGAAGACAGGGAGGGCACTGAAGCTTTCTTT

j_gene: TRBJ1-3
abundance: few
d_gene: NA
v_gene: TRBV7-6
len: 16
CDR3aa: CASSQAEARGGNTIYF
CDR3nt: TGTGCCAGCAGCCAAGCTGAGGCCAGGGGTGGAAACACCATATATTTT

j_gene: TRBJ2-5
abundance: NA
d_gene: NA
v_gene: TRBV2
len: 17
CDR3aa: CASYLPRFLGTQETQYF
CDR3nt: TGTGCCAGCTACCTACCCAGGTTTTTGGGTACACAAGAGACCCAGTACTTC

j_gene: TRBJ1-4
abundance: once
d_gene: NA
v_gene: TRBV6-5
len: 16
CDR3aa: CASSYSGQPLERKLFF
CDR3nt: TGTGCCAGCAGTTACTCCGGACAGCCCCTCGAGAGGAAACTGTTTTTT

j_gene: TRBJ2-3
abundance: NA
d_gene: TRBD2
v_gene: TRBV5-4
len: 16
CDR3aa: CASSLEVAGDTDTQYF
CDR3nt: TGTGCCAGCAGCTTGGAAGTAGCGGGGGACACAGATACGCAGTATTTT

j_gene: TRBJ1-6
abundance: few
d_gene: TRBD1
v_gene: TRBV6-5
len: 15
CDR3aa: CASSYSGQGDSPLHF
CDR3nt: TGTGCCAGCAGTTACTCGGGACAGGGCGATTCACCCCTCCACTTT

j_gene: TRBJ1-4
abundance: NA
d_gene: NA
v_gene: TRBV7-2
len: 15
CDR3aa: CASSREGPRGEKLFF
CDR3nt: TGTGCCAGCAGTCGCGAGGGTCCTCGTGGAGAAAAACTGTTTTTT

j_gene: TRBJ2-3
abundance: NA
d_gene: TRBD2
v_gene: TRBV5-4
len: 14
CDR3aa: CASSSGTTTDTQYF
CDR3nt: TGTGCCAGCAGCTCCGGGACTACCACAGATACGCAGTATTTT

j_gene: TRBJ1-6
abundance: NA
d_gene: TRBD1
v_gene: TRBV7-9
len: 14
CDR3aa: CASSSGGADSPLHF
CDR3nt: TGTGCCAGCAGCTCAGGGGGCGCGGACTCACCCCTCCACTTT

j_gene: TRBJ2-5
abundance: NA
d_gene: TRBD2
v_gene: TRBV5-1
len: 14
CDR3aa: CASTLTSAQETQYF
CDR3nt: TGCGCCAGCACTCTTACTAGCGCACAAGAGACCCAGTACTTC

j_gene: TRBJ1-2
abundance: once
d_gene: TRBD1
v_gene: TRBV4-3
len: 14
CDR3aa: CASSHSGTGYGYTF
CDR3nt: TGCGCCAGCAGCCACTCCGGGACAGGTTATGGCTACACCTTC

j_gene: TRBJ2-5
abundance: NA
d_gene: TRBD2
v_gene: TRBV5-1
len: 16
CDR3aa: CASSLLASGGEETQYF
CDR3nt: TGCGCCAGCAGCTTGCTGGCTAGCGGGGGGGAAGAGACCCAGTACTTC

j_gene: TRBJ1-6
abundance: once
d_gene: TRBD1
v_gene: TRBV7-9
len: 16
CDR3aa: CASSLAQTGGGSPLHF
CDR3nt: TGTGCCAGCAGCTTAGCCCAAACAGGGGGCGGATCACCCCTCCACTTT

j_gene: TRBJ2-7
abundance: NA
d_gene: NA
v_gene: TRBV7-9
len: 14
CDR3aa: CASSSGQLNYEQYF
CDR3nt: TGTGCCAGCAGCTCCGGACAGTTAAATTACGAGCAGTACTTC

j_gene: TRBJ2-7
abundance: NA
d_gene: NA
v_gene: TRBV7-9
len: 14
CDR3aa: CASSPLLQGTPFYF
CDR3nt: TGTGCCAGCAGCCCATTGTTGCAGGGAACCCCGTTTTACTTC

j_gene: TRBJ2-4
abundance: once
d_gene: NA
v_gene: TRBV28
len: 15
CDR3aa: CASTDSGYRRNIQYF
CDR3nt: TGTGCCAGCACCGATTCAGGGTATAGGAGAAACATTCAGTACTTC